The 5 T cell receptor beta chains reported below all come from one sample, sequenced in a study of post-analysis software for immune sequencing data. General study points: Compared with controls, patients had more of five or six TRBV segments, including TRBV5-6, TRBV5-1 and TRBV20-1.

Incorporated into the TCR beta cDNA libraries were unique molecular identifiers, which served to reduce PCR and sequencing biases. TCRdb passed the PCR reads through MiXCR, listing each CDR3 protein once. The profile covers 600,000 to 750,000 distinct CDR3 sequences, with approximately 59% appearing a single time and roughly 10% taken by the ten largest. No antigen has been identified for these receptors. Sequenced: blood. These receptors were taken from a girl aged 2-15 years with multiple sclerosis.

The V call is TRBV29-1, the J call TRBJ2-7; tentative D call: TRBD1 (7 bases). Trimming removed 2 bases at V and 2 bases at J, with 31 bases between. The CDR3 covers 20 residues. Germline V CDR1 and CDR2: SQVTM, ANQGSEA. The CDR3 coding sequence is TGCAGCGTTGAAAGGGGGGCCACGGGACAGAGGATCAAAACGACCTACGAGCAGTACTTC. Translating gives CSVERGATGQRIKTTYEQYF.

The chain combines TRBV28 with TRBJ2-5, with TRBD1 matching 11 bases. The better agreement between TRBJ2-7 and the DNA end casts doubt on the J call. Germline V gives CDR1 MDHEN, CDR2 SYDVKM. There are 15 residues in the CDR3. CDR3 DNA sequence: TGTGCCAGCAGTACCGGACAGGGGGCGCTAGCCGAGCAGTACTTC. It yields the protein CASSTGQGALAEQYF.

The genes are TRBV4-1 and TRBJ2-1, with 7 bases identical to TRBD2. The germline V gene has CDR1 MGHRA and CDR2 YSYEKL. CDR3 size: 12 residues. Trimming removed 4 bases from V and 13 bases from J; junction bases left unmatched: 7. The CDR3 region is CASSPDSGPQFF. DNA of the CDR3: TGCGCCAGCAGCCCAGATAGCGGGCCCCAGTTCTTC.

The genes are TRBV6-5 and TRBJ2-5; no clear D gene. CDR1 is MNHEY and CDR2 is SVGAGI in the germline V gene. With 8 bases removed from V and 4 bases from J, the gap between germline ends came to 17 bases. This CDR3 spans 14 amino acids. CDR3 DNA sequence: TGTGCCAGCCGTGAGACCGCTGCCCCAGAGACCCAGTACTTC. It translates to CASRETAAPETQYF.

This rearrangement joins TRBV5-6 to TRBJ2-3; a weak D match, TRBD1 (5 bases). This CDR3 has 14 residues. Germline V CDR1 and CDR2: SGHDT, YYEEEE. Trimming shortened V by 4 bases and J by 7 bases, and 16 bases separated the two germline ends. CDR3 in amino acids: CASSIFREGNTQYF. The CDR3 nucleotides read TGTGCCAGCAGCATTTTCAGGGAAGGGAATACGCAGTATTTT.